Reported below is one T cell receptor beta chain. Assay used: immunoSEQ multiplex PCR; TCRdb lists only in-frame clones, some missing. Here the sample spans about 100,000 clones, 85% being singletons. These data come from a study of blood T cell repertoires in COVID-19. V was pared by 5 bases and J by 7 bases, with 9 bases of the junction left unmatched. This CDR3 comprises 14 residues. Germline loops: CDR1 SGHTA, CDR2 FQGTGA. Material: peripheral blood. This clonotype originated in a woman between 65 and 79 years old with active or convalescent COVID-19. The genes are TRBV7-3 and TRBJ1-1; TRBD1 matches at 8 bases. CDR3 DNA: TGTGCCAGCAGCCAGTCCCGGGACAGGTTTGAAGCTTTCTTT. This translates into CASSQSRDRFEAFF.